A selection of T cell receptor beta chains follows, all from one sample in a study of T cells in localized non-small cell lung cancer. Produced via immunoSEQ multiplex PCR; TCRdb's table is partial and in-frame only. Of about 29,000 clones in the sample, roughly 87% were seen once. Sequences were derived from peripheral blood, sampled before any cancer treatment. Source of these receptors: a woman aged 40-75 years with stage I lung adenocarcinoma. The CDR3 runs from the conserved cysteine through the conserved F or W. A D gene is named only where the DNA matches it firmly. Clone size is shown for a subset of rows, as once, few, many or a class of expanded clone.

clone_size j_call d_call v_call cdr3_aa cdr3_nt
once TRBJ2-1 TRBD1 TRBV18 CASSPFQGAQNEQFF TGTGCCAGCTCCCCTTTCCAGGGGGCGCAAAATGAGCAGTTCTTC
once TRBJ2-3 . TRBV28 CASSSPVGSPTDTQYF TGTGCCAGCAGTTCCCCCGTCGGATCTCCCACAGATACGCAGTATTTT
once TRBJ1-1 . TRBV27 CASSPTGRMNTEAFF TGTGCCAGCAGCCCAACGGGGAGGATGAACACTGAAGCTTTCTTT
once TRBJ1-5 . TRBV19 CASSIQGDQPQHF TGTGCCAGTAGTATCCAAGGGGATCAGCCCCAGCATTTT
. TRBJ1-1 TRBD1 TRBV7-9 CASSLGTGANTEAFF TGTGCCAGCAGCTTAGGGACAGGGGCGAACACTGAAGCTTTCTTT
. TRBJ1-5 . TRBV4-3 CASSQELTGWPQHF TGCGCCAGCAGCCAAGAATTAACAGGGTGGCCCCAGCATTTT
once TRBJ1-2 . TRBV7-8 CASSLGTALYGYTF TGTGCCAGCAGCTTAGGGACAGCCCTTTATGGCTACACCTTC
. TRBJ2-7 . TRBV27 CASSRDIQIHEQYF TGTGCCAGCAGCCGGGACATACAAATCCACGAGCAGTACTTC
. TRBJ2-1 TRBD1 TRBV28 CASSLGQAYNEQFF TGTGCCAGCAGTTTAGGACAGGCTTACAATGAGCAGTTCTTC
. TRBJ2-1 . TRBV30 CAWTPGVEQFF TGTGCCTGGACTCCCGGGGTTGAGCAGTTCTTC
. TRBJ2-1 TRBD1 TRBV6-4 CASSKETGGLNEQFF TGTGCCAGCAGTAAGGAGACAGGGGGCCTCAATGAGCAGTTCTTC
. TRBJ2-5 . TRBV11-2 CASSLAYAPQETQYF TGTGCCAGCAGCTTGGCGTATGCCCCTCAAGAGACCCAGTACTTC
. TRBJ1-4 . TRBV7-2 CASSFSNEKLFF TGTGCCAGCAGCTTTTCGAATGAAAAACTGTTTTTT
. TRBJ2-1 TRBD2 TRBV28 CASRVAGEYNEQFF TGTGCCAGCAGGGTAGCGGGAGAATACAATGAGCAGTTCTTC
. TRBJ2-7 TRBD2 TRBV6-1 CASRLLAGSSYEQYF TGTGCCAGCAGACTCCTAGCGGGGTCCTCCTACGAGCAGTACTTC
. TRBJ1-1 . TRBV11-2 CASSLGTGNTEAFF TGTGCCAGCAGCTTAGGGACGGGAAACACTGAAGCTTTCTTT
. TRBJ2-7 . TRBV28 CASSPRGIYYEQYF TGTGCCAGCAGCCCGAGGGGAATCTATTACGAGCAGTACTTC
. TRBJ1-2 TRBD1 TRBV28 CASSSGQGFGYGYTF TGTGCCAGCAGTTCAGGACAGGGGTTCGGCTATGGCTACACCTTC
. TRBJ2-1 TRBD2 TRBV4-3 CASSQSGLATEQFF TGCGCCAGCAGCCAATCAGGACTAGCGACTGAGCAGTTCTTC
. TRBJ2-3 TRBD1 TRBV7-2 CASSLQTGAVDTQYF TGTGCCAGCAGCTTGCAGACAGGGGCGGTAGATACGCAGTATTTT
. TRBJ2-5 . TRBV19 CASRSEQGIETQYF TGTGCCAGTAGATCTGAGCAGGGGATAGAGACCCAGTACTTC
. TRBJ1-2 . TRBV14 CASSQEVHMNYGYTF TGTGCCAGCAGCCAAGAAGTGCACATGAACTATGGCTACACCTTC
. TRBJ2-7 TRBD1 TRBV14 CASSQENRGPYEQYF TGTGCCAGCAGCCAAGAAAACAGGGGTCCCTACGAGCAGTACTTC
. TRBJ1-2 TRBD1 TRBV6-5 CASSLWTGSSSTF TGTGCCAGCAGTTTATGGACAGGCTCATCTAGCACCTTC
. TRBJ2-1 TRBD1 TRBV7-9 CASTIDRDNEQFF TGTGCCAGCACCATCGACAGGGACAATGAGCAGTTCTTC
. TRBJ1-5 . TRBV6-5 CASSYRRSNQPQHF TGTGCCAGCAGTTACCGAAGGAGCAATCAGCCCCAGCATTTT
. TRBJ2-5 . TRBV2 CASRGLQETQYF TGTGCCAGCAGGGGCCTCCAAGAGACCCAGTACTTC
. TRBJ1-5 . TRBV19 CASSLRETSNQPQHF TGTGCCAGTAGCCTGAGAGAAACTAGCAATCAGCCCCAGCATTTT
. TRBJ2-7 . TRBV27 CASSLTGYEQYF TGTGCCAGCAGTTTAACGGGCTACGAGCAGTACTTC
. TRBJ2-3 TRBD2 TRBV5-6 CASSYKLLAGGSDTQYF TGTGCCAGCAGCTACAAATTACTAGCGGGAGGCTCAGATACGCAGTATTTT
. TRBJ2-2 TRBD2 TRBV4-1 CASSPGTSGRSTGELFF TGCGCCAGCAGCCCCGGGACTAGCGGGAGATCAACCGGGGAGCTGTTTTTT
. TRBJ2-3 . TRBV10-1 CASSLRYTDTQYF TGCGCCAGCAGTTTACGATACACAGATACGCAGTATTTT